There are many counts of the clone carrying this T cell receptor (beta chain). Its target is unknown. The data originate from a study of blood T cells in healthy people across ages. The study, taken as a whole, reports: The authors considered diversity estimates from one million T cells to be underestimates.

For the second PCR, which ran for about 7 to 11 cycles, a sample-barcoded 5' primer and a J-beta primer mix were used. Each of the cDNA molecules was tagged by a template-switch adaptor with 12 random nucleotides. Each CDR3 protein is one row after TCRdb ran MiXCR on the 5' RACE reads. Here the sample spans 700,000 or so distinct CDR3 sequences, about a fifth being singletons. Total RNA extraction produced at least 5.5 micrograms (per sample) for the study. Germline V gene sequence: CDR1 LGHDT, CDR2 YNNKEL (reference sequence). This CDR3 comprises 15 residues. J was trimmed by 3 bases and V by 1 base; bases with no gene match: 1.

The V gene is TRBV3-1, the J gene TRBJ2-2; TRBD2 matches 8 bases. Sequencing input: blood. The clonotype comes from a man aged 70-80 years in good health. CDR3 loop: CASSQALADTGELFF. CDR3 sequence (DNA): TGTGCCAGCAGCCAAGCACTAGCGGACACCGGGGAGCTGTTTTTT.